Below are 21 T cell receptor beta chains sequenced from a single sample in a study of cytomegalovirus exposure and HLA in healthy donors. PCR involved 60 Vbeta and 13 Jbeta primers. Produced via immunoSEQ multiplex PCR; TCRdb's table is partial and in-frame only. The sample holds some 140,000 clones; 60% to 80% are singletons and the top ten take more than 10%. Sequencing was carried out using PBMCs. Receptor source: a man aged 30-40 years in good health and CMV-seropositive.

The chain recombines TRBV5-5 with TRBJ1-2; TRBD1 agrees at 8 bases. The trim removed 0 bases at V and 4 bases at J, leaving 2 bases unmatched. From germline, CDR1 is SGHKS and CDR2 YYEKEE (reference sequence). There are 14 residues in the CDR3. The CDR3 loop is CASSLGQGAYGYTF. DNA of the CDR3: TGTGCCAGCAGCTTGGGGCAGGGGGCCTATGGCTACACCTTC.

V usage is TRBV9 and J usage is TRBJ1-1; D is possibly TRBD1 (6 bases). Per germline, CDR1 SGDLS and CDR2 YYNGEE. V lost 4 bases and J 2 bases, leaving 27 bases between the germline ends. The CDR3 has 19 amino acids. This CDR3 is CASSPKFGIAGTNNTEAFF. The CDR3 nucleotides read TGTGCCAGCAGCCCTAAGTTTGGTATTGCAGGGACAAACAACACTGAAGCTTTCTTT.

The chain is built from TRBV28 and TRBJ1-1, with no clear D. Germline-derived CDR1 and CDR2 are MDHEN and SYDVKM. This CDR3 has 15 residues. Trimming cost V 2 bases and J 0 bases, with 10 bases left between them. For the CDR3, the DNA is TGTGCCAGCAGTTTACGAGCGACCCTGAACACTGAAGCTTTCTTT. As protein: CASSLRATLNTEAFF.

The chain employs TRBV5-6 and TRBJ1-4; no reliable D call. Germline V CDR1 and CDR2: SGHDT, YYEEEE. The length of the CDR3 is 16 residues. Trimming left V 0 bases short and J 7 bases short, with 16 bases between. The CDR3 DNA reads TGTGCCAGCAGCTTGGAACAGCCCCACAAAACTGAAAAACTGTTTTTT. Translation gives CASSLEQPHKTEKLFF.

The chain couples TRBV27 to TRBJ2-1; the D is unclear. The CDR3 consists of 11 residues. Germline loops: CDR1 MNHEY, CDR2 SMNVEV (reference sequence). Deletions cut 4 bases from V and 5 bases from J, with 3 bases between. CDR3 sequence reads: CASSWHNEQFF. The CDR3 nucleotides are TGTGCCAGCAGTTGGCACAATGAGCAGTTCTTC.

V gene TRBV10-2 combines with J gene TRBJ1-1; D might be TRBD1 (6 bases). Germline V gene sequence: CDR1 WSHSY, CDR2 SAAADI. There are 14 residues in the CDR3. Trimming left V 3 bases short and J 4 bases short, with 12 bases between. DNA of the CDR3: TGCGCCAGCAGTGAAGGCAGGGGTGGCACTGAAGCTTTCTTT. This gives the protein CASSEGRGGTEAFF.

This clone was recorded once. The genes are TRBV18 and TRBJ1-1; 7 bases align to TRBD1. Trimming cost V 6 bases and J 4 bases; bases outside gene matches: 8. The CDR3 contains 14 residues. Germline loops: CDR1 KGHSH, CDR2 LQKENI. CDR3 in DNA: TGTGCCAGCTCCATGGACAGGATGAGCACTGAAGCTTTCTTT. This encodes CASSMDRMSTEAFF.

V is TRBV4-2 and J is TRBJ2-7; TRBD2 matches at 7 bases. V was clipped by 1 base and J by 2 bases; unmatched bases: 5. Germline CDR1 is LGHNA and CDR2 is YNFKEQ. The CDR3 runs 15 residues. DNA for the CDR3: TGTGCCAGCAGCCAAGCTGCTAGCGGCCCCTACGAGCAGTACTTC. Amino acids: CASSQAASGPYEQYF.

The chain uses TRBV5-1 and TRBJ2-4; perhaps TRBD2 as D (6 bases). Germline loops: CDR1 SGHRS, CDR2 YFSETQ. The CDR3 loop spans 15 amino acids. V was trimmed by 5 bases and J by 0 bases, leaving 12 bases between them. CDR3 amino acids: CASRGLGVAKNIQYF. CDR3 coding DNA: TGCGCCAGCAGGGGACTGGGAGTAGCCAAAAACATTCAGTACTTC.

The chain joins TRBV7-6 to TRBJ1-2, with D possibly TRBD1 on 6 matching bases. The germline V gene encodes CDR1 SGHVS and CDR2 FNYEAQ. The CDR3 covers 16 residues. V was pared by 0 bases and J by 3 bases, with 14 bases between. This CDR3 reads CASSLAPGRGDYGYTF. The CDR3, as DNA: TGTGCCAGCAGCTTAGCTCCCGGCAGGGGCGACTATGGCTACACCTTC.

A word on this clone: One end of the junction varies from germline; a read error may be responsible. V and J are TRBV12-5 and TRBJ1-3; possible D gene TRBD1, 5 bases. CDR3 length: 12 amino acids. Per germline, CDR1 LGHNT and CDR2 FRNRAP. The CDR3 loop is CASGLTDRGGNF. The CDR3 nucleotides read TGTGCTAGTGGTTTGACAGACAGAGGCGGGAATTTT.

At least ten counts were recorded for this clone. The chain combines TRBV13 with TRBJ2-1; D is perhaps TRBD1 (5 bases). This CDR3 is built from 14 residues. Germline-derived CDR1 and CDR2 are PRHDT and FYEKMQ (reference sequence). Deletions cut 0 bases from V and 5 bases from J, with 8 bases between. CDR3 nucleotide sequence: TGTGCCAGCAGCTTAGGGGTGACAGACAATGAGCAGTTCTTC. Protein: CASSLGVTDNEQFF.

The rearrangement uses TRBV30 and TRBJ1-3, with TRBD1 identical over 7 bases. Germline-derived CDR1 and CDR2 are GTSNPN and SVGIG (reference sequence). This CDR3 contains 13 residues. V dropped 5 bases and J dropped 2; count of bases not matched to a gene: 3. In DNA, the CDR3 is TGTGCCTGGGAACAGGGGACTGGAAACACCATATATTTT. Translated: CAWEQGTGNTIYF.

The V gene is TRBV29-1, the J gene TRBJ2-7; 11 positions match TRBD2. V was clipped by 4 bases and J by 8 bases; unmatched bases: 13. CDR1 and CDR2 from the germline V gene are SQVTM and ANQGSEA. The CDR3 has 15 residues. CDR3 coding DNA: TGCAGCGTTGTCAAGAATAGCGGGAGGGCCGCGCAGCAGTACTTC. Translated: CSVVKNSGRAAQQYF.

This clone was detected only a few times. The J gene is TRBJ1-2, the V gene TRBV7-2, with 7 bases lining up with TRBD1. J was trimmed by 12 bases and V by 3 bases; bases with no gene match: 7. Germline-derived CDR1 and CDR2 are SGHTA and FQGNSA. This CDR3 region has 12 residues. CDR3 bases: TGTGCCAGCAGCTTGACAGGGCGTCGTAACACCTTC. It encodes CASSLTGRRNTF.

This chain connects TRBV15 to TRBJ1-4; D may be TRBD1 (6 bases). The V gene's germline CDR1 is LNHNV and CDR2 YYDKDF (reference sequence). The CDR3 extends over 15 amino acids. V lost 0 bases and J lost 8, with 13 bases in between. In DNA form, the CDR3 reads TGTGCCACCAGCAGAGATACAGGGAGTGGCGAAAAACTGTTTTTT. It encodes CATSRDTGSGEKLFF.

This chain links TRBV5-6 with TRBJ2-1; 10 bases fit TRBD2. V was pared by 2 bases and J by 3 bases, with 8 bases of the junction left unmatched. Germline-derived CDR1 and CDR2 are SGHDT and YYEEEE. CDR3 size: 17 residues. The CDR3 loop reads CASSFGRRTSGYNEQFF. CDR3 nucleotides: TGTGCCAGCAGCTTTGGACGTCGGACTAGCGGCTACAATGAGCAGTTCTTC.

This clone was observed a few times. V gene TRBV9 combines with J gene TRBJ1-5; tentatively, D is TRBD1 (6 bases). Germline V gives CDR1 SGDLS, CDR2 YYNGEE. The length of the CDR3 is 14 residues. V lost 2 bases to trimming and J lost 6 bases, with 12 bases between them. DNA for the CDR3: TGTGCCAGCAGCGTGGAACAGGGTGGTCAGCCCCAGCATTTT. Amino acids: CASSVEQGGQPQHF.

The genes are TRBV30 and TRBJ2-3, with 10 bases aligning to TRBD2. The CDR3 has 17 amino acids. CDR1 GTSNPN and CDR2 SVGIG come from the germline V gene (reference sequence). Losses at the gene ends were 0 bases for V and 6 bases for J; bases not matched to a gene: 12. The CDR3 loop reads CAWSVWGLANNLDTQYF. CDR3 sequence (DNA): TGTGCCTGGAGTGTATGGGGACTAGCGAATAACCTGGATACGCAGTATTTT. Complete variable domain (other parts from reference TRBV30 and TRBJ2-3): SQTIHQWPATLVQPVGSPLSLECTVEGTSNPNLYWYRQAAGRGLQLLFYSVGIGQISSEVPQNLSASRPQDRQFILSSKKLLLSDSGFYLCAWSVWGLANNLDTQYFGPGTRLTVL.

This clone was seen a single time. This rearrangement joins TRBV2 to TRBJ2-7; TRBD1 aligns across 8 bases. The CDR3 contains 14 residues. V shed 5 bases and J 1 base; nucleotides not matched to a gene: 4. The germline CDR1 and CDR2 sequences are SNHLY and FYNNEI. In nucleotides, the CDR3 is TGTGCCAGCAGTTTGGACAGGGCTTCCTACGAGCAGTACTTC. The encoded protein is CASSLDRASYEQYF.

This clone was detected once. Compared with germline, one end of the junction differs, possibly owing to a read error. J is TRBJ2-7 and V is TRBV5-4; 9 nucleotides line up with TRBD2. The CDR3 is 13 residues long. Germline-derived CDR1 and CDR2 are SGHNT and YYREEE (reference sequence). The CDR3 sequence is CASSLSGSYEQHF. The CDR3 DNA reads as TGTGCCAGCAGCCTTAGCGGGAGCTACGAGCAGCACTTC. The variable domain in full, with the rest retrieved from reference TRBV5-4 and TRBJ2-7, is ETGVTQSPTHLIKTRGQQVTLRCSSQSGHNTVSWYQQALGQGPQFIFQYYREEENGRGNFPPRFSGLQFPNYSSELNVNALELDDSALYLCASSLSGSYEQHFGPGTRLTVT.